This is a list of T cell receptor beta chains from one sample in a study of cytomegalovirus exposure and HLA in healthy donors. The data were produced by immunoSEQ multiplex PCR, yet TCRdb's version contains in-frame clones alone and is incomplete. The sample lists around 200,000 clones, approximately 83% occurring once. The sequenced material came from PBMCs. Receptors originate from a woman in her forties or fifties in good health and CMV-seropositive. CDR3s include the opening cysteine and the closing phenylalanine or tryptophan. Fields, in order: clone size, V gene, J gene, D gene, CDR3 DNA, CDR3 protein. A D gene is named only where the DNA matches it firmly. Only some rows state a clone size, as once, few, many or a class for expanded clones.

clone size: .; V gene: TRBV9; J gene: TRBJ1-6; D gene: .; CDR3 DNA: TGTGCCAGCAGCCCAGGACAGAATTCACCCCTCCACTTT; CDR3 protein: CASSPGQNSPLHF
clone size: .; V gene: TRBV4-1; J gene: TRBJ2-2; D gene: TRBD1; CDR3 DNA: TGCGCCAGCAGCCCGCAGGGGGCGGGCACCGGGGAGCTGTTTTTT; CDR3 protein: CASSPQGAGTGELFF
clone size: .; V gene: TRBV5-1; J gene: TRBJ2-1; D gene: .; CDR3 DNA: TGCGCCAGCAGCTTGGTCGGCGGGGACTCCTACAATGAGCAGTTCTTC; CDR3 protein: CASSLVGGDSYNEQFF
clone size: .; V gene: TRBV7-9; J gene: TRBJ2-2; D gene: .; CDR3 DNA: TGTGCCAGCAGCTTAGAGAACAGGGTGGTCGGGGAGCTGTTTTTT; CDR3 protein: CASSLENRVVGELFF
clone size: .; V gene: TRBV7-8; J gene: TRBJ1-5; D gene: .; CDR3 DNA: TGTGCCAGCAGTTCAGGCAATCAGCCCCAGCATTTT; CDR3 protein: CASSSGNQPQHF
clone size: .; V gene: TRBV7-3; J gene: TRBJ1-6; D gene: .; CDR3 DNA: TGTGCCAGCAGCTTAAACCAGGTTTCCCCCCTCCACTTT; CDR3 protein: CASSLNQVSPLHF
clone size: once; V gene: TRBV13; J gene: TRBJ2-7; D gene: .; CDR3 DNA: TGTGCCAGCAGCCAAAGGGGGACATTCCCTCTGGACTACGAGCAGTACTTC; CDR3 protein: CASSQRGTFPLDYEQYF
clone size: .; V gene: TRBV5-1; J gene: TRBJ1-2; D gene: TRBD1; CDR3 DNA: TGCGCCAGCAGCATTATGACAGGGGGCAGCGATGGCTACACCTTC; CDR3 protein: CASSIMTGGSDGYTF
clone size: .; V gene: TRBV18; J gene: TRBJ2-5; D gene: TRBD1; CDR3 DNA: TGTGCCAGCTCTCCCAGACAGGGAAGAAGTTCCGAGACCCAGTACTTC; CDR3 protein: CASSPRQGRSSETQYF
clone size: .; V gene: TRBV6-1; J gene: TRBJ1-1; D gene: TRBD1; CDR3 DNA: TGTGCCAGCAGTGAAGAGGACAGGGTAAAAGCTTTCTTT; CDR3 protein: CASSEEDRVKAFF
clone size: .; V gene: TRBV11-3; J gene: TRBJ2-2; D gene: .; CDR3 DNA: TGTGCCAGCAGCCGCCAGGCTGGAGGGGCGAACACCGGGGAGCTGTTTTTT; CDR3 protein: CASSRQAGGANTGELFF
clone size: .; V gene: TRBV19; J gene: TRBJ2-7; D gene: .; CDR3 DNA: TGTGCCAGTAGCTCTTGGGGCCAGCCCTACGAGCAGTACTTC; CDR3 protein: CASSSWGQPYEQYF
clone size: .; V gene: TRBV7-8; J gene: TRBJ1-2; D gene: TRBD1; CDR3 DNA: TGTGCCAGCAGCCCTAGGGACAGGGGGACCCCCTCGGGTGGCTACACCTTC; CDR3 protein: CASSPRDRGTPSGGYTF
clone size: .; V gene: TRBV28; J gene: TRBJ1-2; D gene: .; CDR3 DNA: TGTGCCAGCAGTTCGCGGCATGGCTACACCTTC; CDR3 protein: CASSSRHGYTF
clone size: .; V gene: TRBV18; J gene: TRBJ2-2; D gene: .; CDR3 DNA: TGTGCCAGCTCACCGACCGACATGAACACCGGGGAGCTGTTTTTT; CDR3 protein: CASSPTDMNTGELFF
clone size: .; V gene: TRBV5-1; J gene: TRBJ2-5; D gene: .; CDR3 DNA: TGCGCCAGCAGCTCAAAACAAGAGACCCAGTACTTC; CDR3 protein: CASSSKQETQYF
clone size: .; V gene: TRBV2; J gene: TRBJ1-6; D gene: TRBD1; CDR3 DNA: TGTGCCAGCAGTGTACAGGGGGATTCACCCCTCCACTTT; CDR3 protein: CASSVQGDSPLHF